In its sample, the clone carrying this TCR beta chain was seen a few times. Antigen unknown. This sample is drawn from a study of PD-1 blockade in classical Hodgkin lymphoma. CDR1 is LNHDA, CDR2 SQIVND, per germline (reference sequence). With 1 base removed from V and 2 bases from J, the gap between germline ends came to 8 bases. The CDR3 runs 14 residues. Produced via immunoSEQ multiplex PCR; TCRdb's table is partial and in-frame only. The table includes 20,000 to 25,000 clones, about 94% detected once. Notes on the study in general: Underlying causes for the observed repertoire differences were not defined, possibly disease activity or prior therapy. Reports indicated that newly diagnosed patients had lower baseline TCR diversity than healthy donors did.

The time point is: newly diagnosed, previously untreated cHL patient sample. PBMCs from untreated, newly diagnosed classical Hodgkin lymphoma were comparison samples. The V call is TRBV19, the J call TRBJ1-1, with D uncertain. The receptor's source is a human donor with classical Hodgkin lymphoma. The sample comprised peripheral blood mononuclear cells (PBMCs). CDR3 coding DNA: TGTGCCAGTAGTATAGGAGTGGCCAACACTGAAGCTTTCTTT. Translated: CASSIGVANTEAFF.